This T cell receptor beta chain was captured in a study of memory CD4+ T cells and cytomegalovirus serostatus. Study context: This sample comes from healthy Belgian adults, under 10 CMV seropositive, some 22 seronegative. Study-wide results and limits: Repertoires predicted CMV serostatus with median bootstrapped AUC of about 0.95.

This clone came up a few times. What it recognizes is unknown. The sort gate was single viable CD3+CD4+CD8-CD45RO+ cells for memory CD4+ T cells. Donors' CMV status reflects serum IgG against pp150, pp28, p38, p52. Positive selection with CD4 microbeads enriched total CD4+ T cells. TCRdb keeps only in-frame clones here, not all; method: immunoSEQ multiplex PCR. The sample holds around 60,000 clones, 60% to 80% seen once. Germline lookup yields CDR1 SGHAT and CDR2 FQNNGV. This CDR3 region has 14 residues. Trimming cost V 1 base and J 2 bases; bases outside gene matches: 1. The sequencing sample was made of memory CD4+ T cells from blood. The chain is built from TRBV11-2 and TRBJ2-7, with 8 bases lining up with TRBD1. This TCR was sampled from an adult in good health and CMV-seronegative. CDR3 in DNA: TGTGCCAGCAGCTTAGGACAGGGGACCTACGAGCAGTACTTC. Translating gives CASSLGQGTYEQYF.